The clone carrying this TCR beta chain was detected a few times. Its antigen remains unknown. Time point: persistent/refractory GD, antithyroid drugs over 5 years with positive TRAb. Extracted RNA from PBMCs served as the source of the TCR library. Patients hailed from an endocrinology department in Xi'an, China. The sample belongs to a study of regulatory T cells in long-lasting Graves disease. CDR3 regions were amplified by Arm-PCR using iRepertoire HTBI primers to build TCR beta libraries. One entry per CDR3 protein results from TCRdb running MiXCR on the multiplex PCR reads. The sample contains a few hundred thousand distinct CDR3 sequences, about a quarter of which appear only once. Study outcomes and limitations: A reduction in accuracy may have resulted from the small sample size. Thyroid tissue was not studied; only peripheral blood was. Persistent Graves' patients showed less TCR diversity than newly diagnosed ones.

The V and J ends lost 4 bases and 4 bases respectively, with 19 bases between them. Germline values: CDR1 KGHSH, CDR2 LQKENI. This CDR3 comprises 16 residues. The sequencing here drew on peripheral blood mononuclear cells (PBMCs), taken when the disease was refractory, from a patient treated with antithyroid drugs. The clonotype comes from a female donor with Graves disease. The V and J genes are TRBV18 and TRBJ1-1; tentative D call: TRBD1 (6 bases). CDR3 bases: TGTGCCAGCTCACAGACCTTACAGGGTGGGGCCACTGAAGCTTTCTTT. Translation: CASSQTLQGGATEAFF. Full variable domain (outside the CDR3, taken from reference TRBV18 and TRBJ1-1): NAGVMQNPRHLVRRRGQEARLRCSPMKGHSHVYWYRQLPEEGLKFMVYLQKENIIDESGMPKERFSAEFPKEGPSILRIQQVVRGDSAAYFCASSQTLQGGATEAFFGQGTRLTVV.